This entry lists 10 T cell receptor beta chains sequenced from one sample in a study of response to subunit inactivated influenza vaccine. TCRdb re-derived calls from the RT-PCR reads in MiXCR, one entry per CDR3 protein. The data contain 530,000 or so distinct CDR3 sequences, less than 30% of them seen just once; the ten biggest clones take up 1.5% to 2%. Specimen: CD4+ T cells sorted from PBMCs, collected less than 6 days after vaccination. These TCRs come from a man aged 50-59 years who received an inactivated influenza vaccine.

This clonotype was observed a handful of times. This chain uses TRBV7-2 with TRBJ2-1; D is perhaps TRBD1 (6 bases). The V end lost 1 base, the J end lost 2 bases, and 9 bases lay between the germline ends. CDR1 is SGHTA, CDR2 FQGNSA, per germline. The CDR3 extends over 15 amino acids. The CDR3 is CASSLDGQPYNEQFF. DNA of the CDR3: TGTGCCAGCAGCTTAGATGGACAGCCCTACAATGAGCAGTTCTTC.

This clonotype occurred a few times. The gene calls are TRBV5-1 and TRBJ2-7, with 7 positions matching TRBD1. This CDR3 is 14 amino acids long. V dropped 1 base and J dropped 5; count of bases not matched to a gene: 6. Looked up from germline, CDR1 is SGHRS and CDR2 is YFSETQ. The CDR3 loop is CASSLTRQGDEQYF. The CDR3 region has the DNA TGCGCCAGCAGCTTGACGAGACAGGGTGACGAGCAGTACTTC.

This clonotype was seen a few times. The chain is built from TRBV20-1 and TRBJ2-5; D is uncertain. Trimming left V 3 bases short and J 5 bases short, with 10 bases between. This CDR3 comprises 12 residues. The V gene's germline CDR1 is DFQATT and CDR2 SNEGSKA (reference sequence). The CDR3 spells CSARLGLETQYF. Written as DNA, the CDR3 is TGCAGTGCTAGGCTCGGTTTGGAGACCCAGTACTTC.

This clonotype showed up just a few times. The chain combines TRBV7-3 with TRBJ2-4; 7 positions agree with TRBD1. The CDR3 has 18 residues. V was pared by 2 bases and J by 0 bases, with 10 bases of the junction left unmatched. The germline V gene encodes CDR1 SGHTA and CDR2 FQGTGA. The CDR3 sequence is CASSLQGQPEVAKNIQYF. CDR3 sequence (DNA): TGTGCCAGCAGCTTACAGGGACAGCCAGAAGTAGCCAAAAACATTCAGTACTTC.

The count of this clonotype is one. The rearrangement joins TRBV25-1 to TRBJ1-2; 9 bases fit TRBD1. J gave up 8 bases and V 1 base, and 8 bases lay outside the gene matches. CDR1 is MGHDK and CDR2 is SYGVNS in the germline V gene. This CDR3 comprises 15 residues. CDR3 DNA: TGTGCCAGCAGTGAATCCGGGACAGGGATTGGAGGCTACACCTTC. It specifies CASSESGTGIGGYTF.

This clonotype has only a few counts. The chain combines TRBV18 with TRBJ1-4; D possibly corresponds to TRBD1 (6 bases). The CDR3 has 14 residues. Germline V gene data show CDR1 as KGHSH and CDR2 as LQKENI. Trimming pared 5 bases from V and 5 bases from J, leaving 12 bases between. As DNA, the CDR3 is TGTGCCAGCTCAACACAGGGTATCAATGAAAAACTGTTTTTT. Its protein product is CASSTQGINEKLFF.

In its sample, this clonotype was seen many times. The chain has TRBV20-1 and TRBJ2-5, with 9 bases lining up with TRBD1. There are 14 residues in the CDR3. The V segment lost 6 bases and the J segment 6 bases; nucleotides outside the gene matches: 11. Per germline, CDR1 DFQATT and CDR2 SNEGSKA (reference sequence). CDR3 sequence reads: CSATVTGGTKTQYF. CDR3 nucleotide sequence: TGCAGTGCAACAGTCACAGGGGGCACGAAGACCCAGTACTTC.

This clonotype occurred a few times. CDR3 protein: CASSLGLGGVTDTQYF. DNA of the CDR3: TGTGCCAGCAGCTTAGGTTTGGGGGGCGTTACAGATACGCAGTATTTT. The chain combines TRBV7-6 with TRBJ2-3; D may be TRBD1 or TRBD2 (6 bases each). This CDR3 has 16 residues. V lost 1 base, J lost 3 bases, and 14 bases lay in between. CDR1 and CDR2 (germline): SGHVS, FNYEAQ.

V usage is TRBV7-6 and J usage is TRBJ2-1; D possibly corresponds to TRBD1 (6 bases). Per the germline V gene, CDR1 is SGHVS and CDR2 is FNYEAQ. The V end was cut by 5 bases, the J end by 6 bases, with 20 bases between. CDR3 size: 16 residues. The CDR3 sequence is CASSAQDRMIPNEQFF. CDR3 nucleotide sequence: TGTGCCAGCAGCGCCCAGGACAGAATGATCCCCAATGAGCAGTTCTTC.

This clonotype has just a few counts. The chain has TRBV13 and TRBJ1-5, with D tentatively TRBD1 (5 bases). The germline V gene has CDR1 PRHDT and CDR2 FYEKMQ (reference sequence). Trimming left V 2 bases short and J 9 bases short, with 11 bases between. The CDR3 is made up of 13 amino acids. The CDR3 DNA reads TGTGCCAGCAGCTTAACGGGGCAAGGGCCCCAGCATTTT. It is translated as CASSLTGQGPQHF.